Ten or more counts support the clone carrying this T cell receptor beta chain. Its antigen remains unidentified. These data come from a study of CD8 T cells in ankylosing spondylitis. CDR1 and CDR2 (germline): DFQATT, SNEGSKA (reference sequence). Between the trimmed V and J ends, which lost 5 bases and 3 bases, there was a span of 14 bases. This CDR3 has 13 amino acids. Quantitative 5'-RACE was performed with molecular barcodes, and it yielded the TCR beta libraries. MiXCR was run by TCRdb on the 5' RACE reads, yielding one entry per CDR3 protein. The table records about 510,000 distinct CDR3 sequences, roughly 5.3% of them present only once. Study observations and caveats: A TCR beta motif made of 7 to 9 highly homologous variants seemed typical of ankylosing spondylitis blood. Disease-linked clones were reportedly significantly enriched in matched ankylosing spondylitis synovial fluid.

The sequenced sample was blood, either unsorted or a sorted T cell fraction (not recorded which). This TCR was recovered from a male donor with ankylosing spondylitis. The chain joins TRBV20-1 to TRBJ2-7; TRBD2 might be the D (5 bases). The CDR3 sequence: CSAPGHRGYEQYF. DNA of the CDR3: TGCAGTGCTCCAGGTCACCGGGGCTACGAGCAGTACTTC.